This is a list of T cell receptor beta chains from one sample in a study of T cells in Graves' hyperthyroidism and ophthalmopathy. TCRdb itself ran the multiplex PCR reads through MiXCR, one entry per CDR3 protein. The sample comprises more than 500,000 distinct CDR3 sequences, roughly 15% of which are singletons, and roughly 4.5% rests with the top ten. Material: blood. The receptor source for this set is a woman aged 40 to 50 with Graves' ophthalmopathy. The CDR3 runs from the conserved cysteine through the conserved F or W. A D gene is named only where the DNA matches it firmly. A clone size is listed for some rows: how often the clone was seen (once, few, many), or a class if it is expanded.

clone size | D gene | J gene | V gene | CDR3 DNA | CDR3 protein
many | NA | TRBJ2-3 | TRBV6-1 | TGTGCCAGCACGGTAAAGCGGGATACGCAGTATTTT | CASTVKRDTQYF
many | TRBD1 | TRBJ2-7 | TRBV5-1 | TGCGCCAGCAGCTTGGTGTCAGGGGGCGGCCACGAGCAGTACTTC | CASSLVSGGGHEQYF
many | NA | TRBJ2-5 | TRBV28 | TGTGCCAGCAGTTTGCGGTGGACGAACCGCCAAGAGACCCAGTACTTC | CASSLRWTNRQETQYF
NA | TRBD2 | TRBJ2-7 | TRBV6-2/TRBV6-3 | TGTGCCAGCAGTTACTCGGGGGCTAGCGGGAGTCGGGTCCACGAGCAGTACTTC | CASSYSGASGSRVHEQYF
once | TRBD1 | TRBJ2-7 | TRBV24-1 | TGTGCCACCAGGGGACAGGATACCTACGAGCAGTACTTC | CATRGQDTYEQYF
many | NA | TRBJ2-5 | TRBV27 | TGTGCCAGCAGTCCTAGCAGGGCCGGGGAGACCCAGTACTTC | CASSPSRAGETQYF
many | NA | TRBJ2-4 | TRBV6-1 | TGTGCCAGCAGGAAGTACAGGGAAGCCAAAAACATTCAGTACTTC | CASRKYREAKNIQYF
few | TRBD2 | TRBJ2-5 | TRBV6-2/TRBV6-3 | TGTGCCAGCAGACCTAGCGGGAGGGCGTACCAAGAGACCCAGTACTTC | CASRPSGRAYQETQYF
many | NA | TRBJ2-2 | TRBV28 | TGTGCCAGCAGTCCGCCCAGCCAGGTGTCCACCGGGGAGCTGTTTTTT | CASSPPSQVSTGELFF
many | TRBD2 | TRBJ2-7 | TRBV6-2/TRBV6-3 | TGTGCCAGCAGTTACCCGGGGCTAGCGGGAGACGAGCAGTACTTC | CASSYPGLAGDEQYF
many | TRBD2 | TRBJ2-2 | TRBV30 | TGTGCCTGGATTCCGGGAGGGCTGAGGACCGGGGAGCTGTTTTTT | CAWIPGGLRTGELFF
many | TRBD1 | TRBJ1-1 | TRBV6-1 | TGTGCCAGCAGTGAAGCGCTTCAGGGGGCGGCAGCTTTCTTT | CASSEALQGAAAFF
NA | NA | TRBJ2-7 | TRBV3-1 | TGTGCCAGCAGCCAAGGTAATATGCCCCGCGAGCAGTACTTC | CASSQGNMPREQYF
few | TRBD2 | TRBJ2-1 | TRBV5-1 | TGCGCCAGCAGCTTAGCGGGAGACAAATTTTACAATGAGCAGTTCTTC | CASSLAGDKFYNEQFF
many | NA | TRBJ2-2 | TRBV10-3 | TGTGCCATCAAAACTTTGGGGGGCTCGAACACCGGGGAGCTGTTTTTT | CAIKTLGGSNTGELFF
many | NA | TRBJ2-5 | TRBV19 | TGTGCCAGTAGTACCGACCCCTCCGCGGAGACCCAGTACTTC | CASSTDPSAETQYF
few | TRBD2 | TRBJ2-5 | TRBV4-2 | TGTGCCAGCAGCCAAGGATTAAGTTCTAGCGGAGGGCAAGAGACCCAGTACTTC | CASSQGLSSSGGQETQYF
many | NA | TRBJ2-7 | TRBV6-5 | TGTGCCAGCAGTTCCCGGGACGTCTCCTACGAGCAGTACTTC | CASSSRDVSYEQYF
few | NA | TRBJ2-5 | TRBV9 | TGTGCCAGCAGCGAGGGGGGGGGCGGTCAAGAGACCCGGTACTTC | CASSEGGGGQETRYF
NA | NA | TRBJ1-6 | TRBV6-5 | TGTGCCAGCAGGGCACGGACAAATTCACCCCTCCACTTT | CASRARTNSPLHF
many | TRBD2 | TRBJ2-2 | TRBV6-4 | TGTGCCAGCAGTATCGGACTAGCCTTACCTAACACCGGGGAGCTGTTTTTT | CASSIGLALPNTGELFF
many | NA | TRBJ1-1 | TRBV15 | TGTGCCACCAGCAGAGATAGGGGGGGGGCTGAAGCTTTCTTT | CATSRDRGGAEAFF
many | TRBD2 | TRBJ2-7 | TRBV29-1 | TGCAGCGTCCCCGGGACTAGCGGCTACGAGCAGTACTTC | CSVPGTSGYEQYF
many | TRBD2 | TRBJ2-7 | TRBV20-1 | TGCAGTGCTCGAAAGACCGGGACTAGCGGGAGAGTCTACGAGCAGTACTTC | CSARKTGTSGRVYEQYF
many | NA | TRBJ1-5 | TRBV12-3/TRBV12-4 | TGTGCCAGCAGTTACGAGGGCAAGCCCCAGCATTTT | CASSYEGKPQHF
many | NA | TRBJ2-7 | TRBV5-1 | TGCGCCAGCAGCGCTGGGGGGACATTCTACGAGCAGTACTTC | CASSAGGTFYEQYF
many | NA | TRBJ1-2 | TRBV6-5 | TGTGCCAGCAGACGGACAGCGAGAGCTAACTATGGCTACACCTTC | CASRRTARANYGYTF
NA | TRBD1 | TRBJ2-5 | TRBV20-1 | TGCAGTCCCACCCACAACAGGGGAGTGGAGACCCAGTACTTC | CSPTHNRGVETQYF
NA | NA | TRBJ2-5 | TRBV2 | TGTGCCAGCGCAGACATGAGAGGAGAGACCCAGTACTTC | CASADMRGETQYF
many | NA | TRBJ1-5 | TRBV30 | TGTGCCTGGAGTGTACGTATGAGCAATCAGCCCCAGCATTTT | CAWSVRMSNQPQHF
NA | TRBD1 | TRBJ1-5 | TRBV19 | TGTGCCAGTAGTATCCTGTTGGCGCAGGACAGGGGGAATCAGCCCCAGCATTTT | CASSILLAQDRGNQPQHF
many | NA | TRBJ2-7 | TRBV28 | TGTGCCAGCAGTTTAACGGGGAAGAGCTCCTACGAGCAGTACTTC | CASSLTGKSSYEQYF
once | NA | TRBJ2-7 | TRBV12-3/TRBV12-4 | TGTGCCAGCAGTTTAGTTCAGTGGAGTGACGAGCAGTACTTC | CASSLVQWSDEQYF
few | TRBD2 | TRBJ2-3 | TRBV11-2 | TGTGCCAGCAGCCGCGAACTAGCGGGGGGCACAGATACGCAGTATTTT | CASSRELAGGTDTQYF
many | NA | TRBJ2-7 | TRBV6-4 | TGTGCCAGCAGCGACCTAAGGTCAGGCCTACTCTCCTACGAGCAGTACTTC | CASSDLRSGLLSYEQYF
NA | NA | TRBJ1-1 | TRBV5-1 | TGCGCCAGCAGCCTGGAGGGTTCCTTGAACACTGAAGCTTTCTTT | CASSLEGSLNTEAFF
many | NA | TRBJ2-2 | TRBV12-3/TRBV12-4 | TGTGCCAGCAGTTTTCGGGGGGAGCTGTTTTTT | CASSFRGELFF
many | TRBD1 | TRBJ2-7 | TRBV6-5 | TGTGCCAGCAGTTACTCGGGCCCGGGACAGGGCTACGAGCAGTACTTC | CASSYSGPGQGYEQYF
many | NA | TRBJ2-5 | TRBV28 | TGTGCCAGCTCCATGGTTCGAGAGACCCAGTACTTC | CASSMVRETQYF
NA | TRBD2 | TRBJ2-7 | TRBV28 | TGTGCCAGCAGTTCAACTAGCGGAGACCCCTACGAGCAGTACTTC | CASSSTSGDPYEQYF
NA | NA | TRBJ1-2 | TRBV6-2/TRBV6-3 | TGTGCCAGCAGGCCAACAGGGTCTAGTGGCTACACCTTC | CASRPTGSSGYTF
NA | NA | TRBJ1-6 | TRBV28 | TGTGCCAGCATCTTTGCAGCTCAGCTTAATTCACCCCTCCACTTT | CASIFAAQLNSPLHF
NA | NA | TRBJ2-2 | TRBV4-2 | TGTGCCAGCAGCCAAGACAGGGTTGTTGCGAACACCGGGGAGCTGTTTTTT | CASSQDRVVANTGELFF
many | NA | TRBJ2-4 | TRBV20-1 | TGCAGTGCTAGAGATTTGGAGTTGGAAAACATTCAGTACTTC | CSARDLELENIQYF
many | NA | TRBJ2-7 | TRBV20-1 | TGCAGTGCTAGAGATCTCGCACGGGGCTCCTACGAGCAGTACTTC | CSARDLARGSYEQYF
many | NA | TRBJ2-7 | TRBV15 | TGTGCCACCAGCAGAGACCAGCAGGGGCAGTACTTC | CATSRDQQGQYF
many | NA | TRBJ1-5 | TRBV27 | TGTGCCAGCAGTTTATTCGGAGGAAGCAATCAGCCCCAGCATTTT | CASSLFGGSNQPQHF
many | NA | TRBJ2-4 | TRBV12-3/TRBV12-4 | TGTGCCAGCAGTCAGGGGCGAGACATTCAGTACTTC | CASSQGRDIQYF
NA | NA | TRBJ1-2 | TRBV12-3/TRBV12-4 | TGTGCCAGCAGTTTAGTGGAGGACAGCTACCTCTATGGCTACACCTTC | CASSLVEDSYLYGYTF
many | NA | TRBJ2-7 | TRBV11-2 | TGTGCCACCTCCCAGGCGGAAGAGCAGTACTTC | CATSQAEEQYF
many | NA | TRBJ2-5 | TRBV10-1 | TGCGCCAGCAGTCGGGGTAGCGGAGGCCCTGGAGAGACCCAGTACTTC | CASSRGSGGPGETQYF
many | TRBD2 | TRBJ2-5 | TRBV20-1 | TGCAGTGCCCTGAAGGGAGGGGAGACCCAGTACTTC | CSALKGGETQYF
many | NA | TRBJ1-2 | TRBV7-2 | TGTGCCAGCAGCTTAGCGCCTGGGGATGGCTACACCTTC | CASSLAPGDGYTF
many | NA | TRBJ1-2 | TRBV28 | TGTGCCAGCCATGTAGGCAGGGGTAACTATGGCTACACCTTC | CASHVGRGNYGYTF